This TCR beta chain was found in a study of a mutant IDH1 vaccine in newly diagnosed glioma. Study summary: The sex distribution of treated patients was about 62% male and about 38% female, with a mean age of approximately 40 years. Study results and limitations: Seemingly, top peripheral T cell clonotype changes bore no relation to pseudoprogression.

As to time point: week 11, during vaccination. Each dose delivered 300 ug of mutant IDH1 20-mer peptide subcutaneously with imiquimod. CDR1 SQVTM and CDR2 ANQGSEA come from the germline V gene. The CDR3 runs 15 residues. As to this clone: Its matching antigen is unknown. Germline is not matched at one junction end, which may reflect a read error.

Produced via immunoSEQ multiplex PCR; TCRdb's table is partial and in-frame only. This sample carries about 130,000 clones, about 80% of them seen once, and the ten largest clones take about 5.5%. The gene calls are TRBV29-1 and TRBJ2-5, with D perhaps matching TRBD1 (6 bases). The DNA end is a closer match to TRBJ2-7, so the J assignment may be wrong. The sample here was PBMCs, taken from a glioma patient whose treatment included an IDH1 peptide vaccine. The sequence derives from a man aged 35 to 55 with glioma. CDR3 sequence: CSVEDWVQGSHEQYF. The CDR3 DNA is TGCAGCGTTGAAGATTGGGTACAGGGCTCCCACGAGCAGTACTTC.